The 9 T cell receptor beta chains listed next were all sequenced from one sample in a study of blood T cell repertoires in COVID-19. Here immunoSEQ multiplex PCR was the method, and the copy in TCRdb shows in-frame clones only, minus some. The table has about 350,000 clones, about 88% seen once. The material sequenced was PBMCs or T cells enriched from blood (not recorded which). The receptor source for this set is a woman aged 25-40 years who had recovered from COVID-19.

V usage is TRBV7-9 and J usage is TRBJ2-7; D is uncertain. This CDR3 has 12 residues. Germline V CDR1 and CDR2: SEHNR, FQNEAQ (reference sequence). Trimming removed 3 bases from V and 4 bases from J, with 7 bases in between. As DNA, the CDR3 is TGTGCCAGCAGCTTGGGCTCGTACGAGCAGTACTTC. Amino acids: CASSLGSYEQYF.

V and J are TRBV25-1 and TRBJ1-5; D perhaps matches TRBD1 (6 bases). This CDR3 spans 17 amino acids. Germline loops: CDR1 MGHDK, CDR2 SYGVNS. V was shortened by 1 base and J by 2 bases, with 15 bases between the two germline ends. The DNA for the CDR3 is TGTGCCAGCAGTGAATCGGGGAGAGGGGGAGGCAATCAGCCCCAGCATTTT. Its translation: CASSESGRGGGNQPQHF.

The rearrangement uses TRBV10-3 and TRBJ1-2; D may be TRBD1 (6 bases). Per germline, CDR1 ENHRY and CDR2 SYGVKD. CDR3 length equals 14 residues. Trimming cost V 3 bases and J 6 bases, with 14 bases left between them. In DNA form, the CDR3 reads TGTGCCATCAGTGAAGAGGGGGAGGGCGATGGCTACACCTTC. This codes for CAISEEGEGDGYTF.

CDR3 loop: CSASSGLAGGRTYEQYF. The CDR3 coding sequence is TGCAGTGCTAGTTCGGGACTAGCGGGGGGAAGGACCTACGAGCAGTACTTC. The chain recombines TRBV20-1 with TRBJ2-7; TRBD2 aligns across 15 bases. The CDR3 is 17 residues long. In germline, CDR1 is DFQATT, CDR2 SNEGSKA (reference sequence). The V segment lost 3 bases and the J segment 2 bases; nucleotides outside the gene matches: 8.

J is TRBJ2-3 and V is TRBV2; possibly TRBD2 for D (6 bases). Germline V gene data show CDR1 as SNHLY and CDR2 as FYNNEI. This CDR3 spans 15 amino acids. Trimming cost V 6 bases and J 2 bases, with 15 bases left between them. The CDR3 coding sequence is TGTGCCAGCAGGGGGACTTTTCGCCTCACAGATACGCAGTATTTT. Translation gives CASRGTFRLTDTQYF. Full variable domain (rest looked up from reference TRBV2 and TRBJ2-3): EPEVTQTPSHQVTQMGQEVILRCVPISNHLYFYWYRQILGQKVEFLVSFYNNEISEKSEIFDDQFSVERPDGSNFTLKIRSTKLEDSAMYFCASRGTFRLTDTQYFGPGTRLTVL.

The chain combines TRBV7-2 with TRBJ2-1; 11 bases are a match to TRBD2. V shed 1 base and J 7 bases; nucleotides not matched to a gene: 3. The CDR3 is 15 residues long. Germline assignment: CDR1 SGHTA and CDR2 FQGNSA. The CDR3 sequence is CASSLVAGGVNEQFF. The CDR3, as DNA: TGTGCCAGCAGCTTAGTAGCGGGGGGGGTGAATGAGCAGTTCTTC.

This clone was counted a single time. The chain uses TRBV6-5 and TRBJ2-7; TRBD1 matches at 10 bases. Unmatched junction bases numbered 4, after V lost 6 bases and J lost 5 bases. Germline V gene lookup returns CDR1 MNHEY and CDR2 SVGAGI. The CDR3 runs 13 residues. This chain's CDR3 is CASRRQGADEQYF. Written as DNA, the CDR3 is TGTGCCAGCAGAAGACAGGGGGCCGACGAGCAGTACTTC.

The chain joins TRBV3-1 (or the pseudogene TRBV3-2) to TRBJ1-6; unclear D gene. This CDR3 is 15 amino acids long. Between the trimmed V and J ends, which lost 1 base and 7 bases, there was a span of 11 bases. From germline, CDR1 is LGHDT and CDR2 YNNKEL (reference sequence). The CDR3 spells CASSQVPGRNSPLHF. The DNA for the CDR3 is TGTGCCAGCAGCCAAGTTCCGGGAAGGAATTCACCCCTCCACTTT.

This chain connects TRBV5-4 to TRBJ2-1, with TRBD2 as a possible D gene (7 bases). Trimming cost V 1 base and J 13 bases, with 30 bases left between them. Germline V lookup: CDR1 SGHNT, CDR2 YYREEE (reference sequence). The CDR3 is 18 residues long. This CDR3 reads CASSLTRGGDSVGPSQFF. CDR3 nucleotide sequence: TGTGCCAGCAGCTTGACTAGAGGGGGGGACTCAGTGGGCCCTAGTCAGTTCTTC.